One TCR beta chain is described in this entry. This clone's antigen is unknown. The sequencer listed for this sample is NextSeq 550. The Human TCR Profiling Kit (MiLaboratory) was used to make UMI-labeled 5' RACE TRB cDNA libraries. cDNA synthesis used the entire amount of extracted RNA, and PCR amplification then used the entire amount of cDNA produced. Libraries were prepared in parallel with an identical number of PCR cycles. The original pipeline was this. With a requirement of at least two reads per UMI, MIGEC and MiXCR extracted about 52,000 +/- 9,100 unique UMI-labeled TRB cDNA molecules per library. On average, about 40,000 +/- 10,000 functional in-frame TRB CDR3 nucleotide clonotypes lacking stop codons were found per library. After downsampling to 5000 UMI-labeled TRB molecules per sample, diversity metrics, including normalized Shannon-Wiener and Chao1, were computed in VDJtools. For the central five CDR3 residues, VDJtools calculated physicochemical properties weighted by clonotype size, namely interaction energy, strength, volume and Kidera factor 4. The reads, reprocessed by TCRdb, yield one row per CDR3 protein sequence and no DNA. These V and J calls originate from TCRdb's pipeline instead of the authors' own analysis. The table held for this sample gives around 96,000 distinct CDR3 sequences. Clones ranked in the top ten supply over 1.5% of the sample.

Inclusive of the bounding cysteine and phenylalanine, the CDR3 is 15 residues long. No DNA is listed. These data originate in a study of CXCR3-negative and CXCR3-positive naive CD8 T cells (dated by TCRdb to the late 2010s). Describing the broader study: In total, about 135 million TRB reads were obtained, which works out to roughly 1.5 +/- 0.3 million reads per library. TRBV-TRBJ cluster analysis included naive subsets from roughly 5 donors and memory cells from 3 donors. Data from about 12 donors, pooled across two independent experiments, went into the diversity and physicochemical repertoire analyses.

What the research found in general, with its limitations: Repertoire diversity was comparably high in both naive subsets but much lower in memory CD8+ T cells. Freshly isolated PBMCs were used for most assays because CXCR3 expression partially decreased after cryopreservation. Because surface CD5, which is linked to self-reactivity in mice, was comparable between the naive subsets, TCR interaction strength was also inferred from the physicochemical properties of TRB CDR3s. Similar TRBV-TRBJ usage was shown by naive CXCR3-negative and CXCR3-positive cells from the same donor, whereas distinct patterns were shown by memory cells. TRB CDR3s from CXCR3-positive naive cells showed higher hydrophobicity (lower Kidera factor 4), lower energy, and higher strength and volume indices than CXCR3-negative naive cells.

Each CD8+ T cell subset was flow-sorted in triplicate, and around 320,000 cells per subset were placed directly into RLT lysis buffer. To exclude memory contaminants, naive CD8+ T cells were stringently defined as CD45RO-CCR7+CD27+CD95-. Peripheral blood mononuclear cells were isolated from buffy coats by standard density gradient centrifugation. A FACSAria III was used to flow-sort naive CD8+ T cells into CXCR3-negative and CXCR3-positive populations. Total RNA was extracted from sorted cells using an RNeasy Mini Kit. This sequence originates from a human donor in good health. Some clones in this sample may be carry-over from other donors' samples. Sequenced sample: naive CXCR3- CD8+ T cells from blood. Interpreted using the paper, the cell subset or site label stands for: CD45RO-CCR7+CD27+CD95- naive CD8+ T cells lacking CXCR3 (TNR3-). The V and J genes are TRBV23-1 and TRBJ1-1. TRBV23-1 is an ORF, with its function uncertain. This receptor carries the CDR3 CASSPPLRQKPKAFF.